This T cell receptor beta chain was sequenced for a study of T cell responses to AZD1222 COVID-19 vaccine. V was pared by 4 bases and J by 5 bases, with 17 bases between. CDR1 LNHNV and CDR2 YYDKDF come from the germline V gene (reference sequence). There are 15 residues in the CDR3. The table came from immunoSEQ multiplex PCR; TCRdb's copy has only in-frame clones and leaves some out. This table holds more than 85,000 clones, roughly 87% found once. The sequencing used peripheral blood, collected on day 0 of AZD1222 vaccination. V gene TRBV15 combines with J gene TRBJ1-1; D possibly corresponds to TRBD1 (5 bases). This TCR derives from an adult in good health. CDR3 sequence reads: CATSIQSRGRTEAFF. In DNA form, the CDR3 reads TGTGCCACCAGCATACAATCTCGGGGCAGGACTGAAGCTTTCTTT. The entire variable domain, with the rest obtained from reference TRBV15 and TRBJ1-1, is as follows: DAMVIQNPRYQVTQFGKPVTLSCSQTLNHNVMYWYQQKSSQAPKLLFHYYDKDFNNEADTPDNFQSRRPNTSFCFLDIRSPGLGDTAMYLCATSIQSRGRTEAFFGQGTRLTVV.